Described below is a single T cell receptor (beta chain) sequence and its context. CDR1 and CDR2 (germline): SGHRS, YFSETQ. V was pared by 2 bases and J by 10 bases, with 13 bases between. The CDR3 has 13 amino acids. Original processing notes: Researchers report that nucleated cell counts were estimated from reference gene primer amplification. The data were produced by immunoSEQ multiplex PCR, yet TCRdb's version contains in-frame clones alone and is incomplete. V, J and clone size are those of that table, while D and trimming were read from the DNA. Among 25,000 to 35,000 clones listed, 90% were seen once. This specimen comes from a study of blood T cell repertoires in COVID-19.

This TCR was recovered from a human donor in a cohort sampled during active COVID-19. V gene TRBV5-1 combines with J gene TRBJ2-1; no firm D call. Sequencing input: peripheral blood. CDR3 bases: TGCGCCAGCAGCTTATCTAGTGGGTTGGAGCAGTTCTTC. Translating it yields CASSLSSGLEQFF.